This TCR beta chain stems from a study of CD8+ T cells in alopecia areata. The CDR3 has 12 amino acids. Trimming removed 4 bases at V and 8 bases at J, with 14 bases between. CDR1 is SQVTM, CDR2 ANQGSEA, per germline. The sequencing template was cDNA reverse transcribed from extracted RNA. This table comes from immunoSEQ multiplex PCR, and its TCRdb copy is limited to in-frame clones, with some not included. Found here are 200,000 to 250,000 clones, around 62% of them singletons; the top ten hold under 0.5%. The receptor was isolated from a human donor with alopecia areata. Sequencing was performed on CD4+ T cells sorted from blood, taken at week 0. This chain uses TRBV29-1 with TRBJ1-2; tentative D call: TRBD1 (6 bases). CDR3 in amino acids: CSVVRGGEGYTF. DNA of the CDR3: TGCAGCGTTGTCAGAGGGGGAGAGGGCTACACCTTC.